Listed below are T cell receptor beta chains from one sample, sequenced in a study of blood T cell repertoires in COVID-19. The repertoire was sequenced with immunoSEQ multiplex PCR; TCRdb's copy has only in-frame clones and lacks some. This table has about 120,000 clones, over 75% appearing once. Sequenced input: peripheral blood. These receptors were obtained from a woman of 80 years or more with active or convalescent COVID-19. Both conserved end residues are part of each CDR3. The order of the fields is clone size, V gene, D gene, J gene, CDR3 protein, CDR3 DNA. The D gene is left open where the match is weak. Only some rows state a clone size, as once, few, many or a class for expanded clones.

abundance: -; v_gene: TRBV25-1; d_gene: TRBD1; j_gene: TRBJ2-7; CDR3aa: CASSVRVNRDRDYEQYF; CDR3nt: TGTGCCAGCAGTGTCCGAGTAAACCGGGACAGGGACTACGAGCAGTACTTC
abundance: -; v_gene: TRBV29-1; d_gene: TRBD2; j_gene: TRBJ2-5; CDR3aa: CSIQGGTSGLYQETQYF; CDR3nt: TGCAGTATACAGGGGGGGACTAGCGGGCTCTACCAAGAGACCCAGTACTTC
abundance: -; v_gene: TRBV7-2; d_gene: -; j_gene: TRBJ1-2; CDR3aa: CASSARQAVGYTF; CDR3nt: TGTGCCAGCAGCGCCCGACAAGCCGTCGGCTACACCTTC
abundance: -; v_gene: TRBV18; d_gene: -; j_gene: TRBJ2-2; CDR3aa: CASSRGHETRELFF; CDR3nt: TGTGCCAGCTCACGCGGCCACGAAACCCGGGAGCTGTTTTTT
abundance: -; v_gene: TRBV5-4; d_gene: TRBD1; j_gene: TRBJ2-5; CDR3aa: CASSHRGLGETQYF; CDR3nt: TGTGCCAGCAGCCACAGGGGGCTAGGGGAGACCCAGTACTTC
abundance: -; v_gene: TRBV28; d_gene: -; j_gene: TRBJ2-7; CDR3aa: CASSLFGGVEQYF; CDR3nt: TGTGCCAGCAGTTTATTCGGCGGGGTCGAGCAGTACTTC
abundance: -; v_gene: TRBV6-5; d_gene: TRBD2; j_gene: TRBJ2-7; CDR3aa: CASFRGLAEINEQYF; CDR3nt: TGTGCCAGCTTTAGAGGACTAGCGGAGATCAACGAGCAGTACTTC
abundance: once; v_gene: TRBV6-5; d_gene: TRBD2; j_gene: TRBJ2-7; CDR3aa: CASTVTSGYEQYF; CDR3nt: TGTGCCAGCACCGTGACTAGCGGCTACGAGCAGTACTTC
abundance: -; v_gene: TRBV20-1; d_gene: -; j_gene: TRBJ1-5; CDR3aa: CSASGGSGAQPQHF; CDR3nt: TGCAGTGCTAGTGGGGGTAGCGGAGCTCAGCCCCAGCATTTT
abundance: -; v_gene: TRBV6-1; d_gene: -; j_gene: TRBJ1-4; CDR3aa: CASSERRDDEKLFF; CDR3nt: TGTGCCAGCAGTGAAAGGAGAGACGATGAAAAACTGTTTTTT
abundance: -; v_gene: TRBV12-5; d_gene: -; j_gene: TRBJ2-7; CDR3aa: CASGPTGWGSYEQYF; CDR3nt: TGTGCTAGTGGACCTACAGGGTGGGGCTCCTACGAGCAGTACTTC
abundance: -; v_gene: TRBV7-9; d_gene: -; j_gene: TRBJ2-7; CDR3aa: CASSLRGSAGLEQYF; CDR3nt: TGTGCCAGCAGCTTACGCGGCTCCGCCGGTCTCGAGCAGTACTTC
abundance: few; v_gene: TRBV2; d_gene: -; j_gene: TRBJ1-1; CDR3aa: CASSVSPGDGAFF; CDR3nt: TGTGCCAGCAGTGTCTCTCCGGGGGATGGAGCTTTCTTT